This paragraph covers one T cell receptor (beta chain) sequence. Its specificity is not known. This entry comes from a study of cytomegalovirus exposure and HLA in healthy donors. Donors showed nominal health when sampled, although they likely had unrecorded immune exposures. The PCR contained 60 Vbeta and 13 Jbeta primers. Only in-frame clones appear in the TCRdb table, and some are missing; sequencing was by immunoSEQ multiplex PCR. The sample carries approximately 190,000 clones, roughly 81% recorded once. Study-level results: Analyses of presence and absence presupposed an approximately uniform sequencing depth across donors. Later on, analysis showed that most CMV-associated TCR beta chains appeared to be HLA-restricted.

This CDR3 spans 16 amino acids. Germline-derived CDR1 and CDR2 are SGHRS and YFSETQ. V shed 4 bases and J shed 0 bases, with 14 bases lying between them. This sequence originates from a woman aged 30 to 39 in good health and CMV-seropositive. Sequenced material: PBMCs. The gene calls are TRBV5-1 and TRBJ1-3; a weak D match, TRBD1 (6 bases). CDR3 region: CASSLTGTISGNTIYF. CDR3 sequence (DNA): TGCGCCAGCAGCCTAACAGGGACCATCTCTGGAAACACCATATATTTT. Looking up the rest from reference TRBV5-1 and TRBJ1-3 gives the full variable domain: KAGVTQTPRYLIKTRGQQVTLSCSPISGHRSVSWYQQTPGQGLQFLFEYFSETQRNKGNFPGRFSGRQFSNSRSEMNVSTLELGDSALYLCASSLTGTISGNTIYFGEGSWLTVV.